A selection of T cell receptor beta chains follows, all from one sample in a study of cytomegalovirus exposure and HLA in healthy donors. The protocol was immunoSEQ multiplex PCR, while the TCRdb copy is restricted to in-frame clones and leaves out a portion. The profile shows more than 85,000 clones, approximately 70% of them singletons. Sequencing used PBMCs. The receptors stem from a man aged 30-40 years in good health and CMV-seronegative. The CDR3 runs from the conserved cysteine through the conserved F or W. The D gene is left open where the match is weak. A clone size is listed for some rows: how often the clone was seen (once, few, many), or a class if it is expanded.

CDR3 length: 19
D gene: TRBD1
V gene: TRBV4-1
clone size: .
J gene: TRBJ1-5
CDR3 protein: CASSQKLVPGQGYNQPQHF
CDR3 DNA: TGCGCCAGCAGCCAGAAGCTGGTTCCGGGACAGGGTTACAATCAGCCCCAGCATTTT

CDR3 length: 14
D gene: .
V gene: TRBV30
clone size: .
J gene: TRBJ2-3
CDR3 protein: CAWSRRNFGDTQYF
CDR3 DNA: TGTGCCTGGAGCCGAAGGAATTTCGGGGATACGCAGTATTTT

CDR3 length: 17
D gene: .
V gene: TRBV10-3
clone size: .
J gene: TRBJ2-1
CDR3 protein: CAIRNHGDSDSYNEQFF
CDR3 DNA: TGTGCCATCAGAAATCACGGGGACTCCGACTCCTACAATGAGCAGTTCTTC

CDR3 length: 16
D gene: .
V gene: TRBV6-5
clone size: .
J gene: TRBJ2-7
CDR3 protein: CASSYTWTGSSYEQYF
CDR3 DNA: TGTGCCAGCAGTTACACGTGGACGGGGAGCTCCTACGAGCAGTACTTC

CDR3 length: 17
D gene: TRBD2
V gene: TRBV9
clone size: .
J gene: TRBJ2-3
CDR3 protein: CASSGGSGRAESDTQYF
CDR3 DNA: TGTGCCAGCAGCGGGGGGAGCGGGAGGGCCGAGTCAGATACGCAGTATTTT

CDR3 length: 16
D gene: .
V gene: TRBV5-6
clone size: few
J gene: TRBJ1-5
CDR3 protein: CASSLGQAQGNQPQHF
CDR3 DNA: TGTGCCAGCAGCTTGGGGCAGGCCCAGGGCAATCAGCCCCAGCATTTT

CDR3 length: 15
D gene: TRBD2
V gene: TRBV19
clone size: few
J gene: TRBJ2-5
CDR3 protein: CASKTLTSGQETQYF
CDR3 DNA: TGTGCCAGTAAGACCTTAACTAGCGGCCAAGAGACCCAGTACTTC

CDR3 length: 15
D gene: TRBD1
V gene: TRBV4-3
clone size: few
J gene: TRBJ1-2
CDR3 protein: CASSSWRQGGDGYTF
CDR3 DNA: TGCGCCAGCAGCTCATGGAGACAGGGCGGGGATGGCTACACCTTC

CDR3 length: 15
D gene: .
V gene: TRBV5-6
clone size: .
J gene: TRBJ2-5
CDR3 protein: CASSLGRGTQETQYF
CDR3 DNA: TGTGCCAGCAGCTTGGGACGGGGGACGCAAGAGACCCAGTACTTC

CDR3 length: 14
D gene: TRBD1
V gene: TRBV10-3
clone size: .
J gene: TRBJ2-7
CDR3 protein: CAISVGQGRYEQYF
CDR3 DNA: TGTGCCATCAGTGTGGGACAGGGACGCTACGAGCAGTACTTC

CDR3 length: 14
D gene: .
V gene: TRBV14
clone size: .
J gene: TRBJ1-1
CDR3 protein: CASTQGRGSPEAFF
CDR3 DNA: TGTGCCAGCACCCAAGGAAGGGGAAGTCCTGAAGCTTTCTTT

CDR3 length: 14
D gene: .
V gene: TRBV7-2
clone size: .
J gene: TRBJ2-1
CDR3 protein: CASSLASFYNEQFF
CDR3 DNA: TGTGCCAGCAGCTTAGCGTCTTTCTACAATGAGCAGTTCTTC

CDR3 length: 15
D gene: TRBD1
V gene: TRBV10-3
clone size: few
J gene: TRBJ1-6
CDR3 protein: CAISKGDSFISPLHF
CDR3 DNA: TGTGCCATCAGCAAAGGGGACAGCTTCATTTCACCCCTCCACTTT

CDR3 length: 13
D gene: TRBD1
V gene: TRBV19
clone size: few
J gene: TRBJ2-7
CDR3 protein: CASSWTGGHEQYF
CDR3 DNA: TGTGCCAGTAGTTGGACAGGGGGCCACGAGCAGTACTTC

CDR3 length: 15
D gene: TRBD2
V gene: TRBV7-2
clone size: .
J gene: TRBJ2-5
CDR3 protein: CASSFGLAGQETQYF
CDR3 DNA: TGTGCCAGCAGCTTTGGACTAGCGGGGCAAGAGACCCAGTACTTC

CDR3 length: 14
D gene: .
V gene: TRBV7-3
clone size: .
J gene: TRBJ2-1
CDR3 protein: CASSPDRSRSEQFF
CDR3 DNA: TGTGCCAGCAGCCCGGACAGATCTCGAAGTGAGCAGTTCTTC

CDR3 length: 14
D gene: .
V gene: TRBV27
clone size: .
J gene: TRBJ1-5
CDR3 protein: CASSSPGGNQPQHF
CDR3 DNA: TGTGCCAGCAGTTCCCCGGGTGGCAATCAGCCCCAGCATTTT

CDR3 length: 15
D gene: .
V gene: TRBV7-2
clone size: .
J gene: TRBJ2-5
CDR3 protein: CASSLGVGLQETQYF
CDR3 DNA: TGTGCCAGCAGCTTAGGCGTGGGCTTACAAGAGACCCAGTACTTC

CDR3 length: 15
D gene: .
V gene: TRBV5-1
clone size: few
J gene: TRBJ2-6
CDR3 protein: CASRETPSGANVLTF
CDR3 DNA: TGCGCCAGCAGAGAGACTCCTTCTGGGGCCAACGTCCTGACTTTC

CDR3 length: 14
D gene: .
V gene: TRBV9
clone size: few
J gene: TRBJ1-1
CDR3 protein: CASSPGGPNTEAFF
CDR3 DNA: TGTGCCAGCAGCCCCGGGGGACCGAACACTGAAGCTTTCTTT

CDR3 length: 14
D gene: TRBD1
V gene: TRBV11-2
clone size: once
J gene: TRBJ2-7
CDR3 protein: CASTPGRDRHEQYF
CDR3 DNA: TGTGCCAGCACACCTGGGCGGGACAGGCACGAGCAGTACTTC

CDR3 length: 12
D gene: TRBD1
V gene: TRBV29-1
clone size: .
J gene: TRBJ2-5
CDR3 protein: CSVERQGETQYF
CDR3 DNA: TGCAGCGTTGAAAGACAGGGAGAGACCCAGTACTTC

CDR3 length: 15
D gene: .
V gene: TRBV5-4
clone size: .
J gene: TRBJ1-1
CDR3 protein: CASSSGQIKNTEAFF
CDR3 DNA: TGTGCCAGCAGCTCAGGACAGATAAAGAACACTGAAGCTTTCTTT

CDR3 length: 16
D gene: .
V gene: TRBV9
clone size: .
J gene: TRBJ1-2
CDR3 protein: CASSPPKGGQIYGYTF
CDR3 DNA: TGTGCCAGCAGCCCCCCAAAGGGGGGGCAGATCTATGGCTACACCTTC

CDR3 length: 19
D gene: TRBD1
V gene: TRBV12-5
clone size: .
J gene: TRBJ1-2
CDR3 protein: CASGLGTGTGEGANYGYTF
CDR3 DNA: TGTGCTAGTGGTTTGGGGACCGGGACAGGGGAGGGAGCTAACTATGGCTACACCTTC

CDR3 length: 16
D gene: .
V gene: TRBV1
clone size: .
J gene: TRBJ1-2
CDR3 protein: CTSSRPGTGIDYGYTF
CDR3 DNA: TGCACCAGCAGCCGTCCCGGGACAGGGATCGACTATGGCTACACCTTC

CDR3 length: 15
D gene: TRBD2
V gene: TRBV11-2
clone size: few
J gene: TRBJ2-5
CDR3 protein: CASSLGAGSYETQYF
CDR3 DNA: TGTGCCAGCAGCTTAGGAGCGGGATCTTACGAGACCCAGTACTTC

CDR3 length: 16
D gene: TRBD2
V gene: TRBV7-9
clone size: .
J gene: TRBJ2-3
CDR3 protein: CSSQLAGGPPTDTQYF
CDR3 DNA: TGTTCCAGCCAATTAGCGGGAGGGCCCCCCACAGATACGCAGTATTTT

CDR3 length: 17
D gene: .
V gene: TRBV19
clone size: .
J gene: TRBJ1-5
CDR3 protein: CASSTRRTPYSNQPQHF
CDR3 DNA: TGTGCCAGTAGTACCCGGCGGACACCGTATAGCAATCAGCCCCAGCATTTT

CDR3 length: 14
D gene: .
V gene: TRBV5-1
clone size: .
J gene: TRBJ2-3
CDR3 protein: CASRLGSGTDTQYF
CDR3 DNA: TGCGCCAGCAGGCTAGGGTCGGGGACAGATACGCAGTATTTT

CDR3 length: 14
D gene: .
V gene: TRBV19
clone size: .
J gene: TRBJ1-3
CDR3 protein: CASSMKQGGNTIYF
CDR3 DNA: TGTGCCAGTAGTATGAAGCAGGGTGGAAACACCATATATTTT

CDR3 length: 17
D gene: TRBD2
V gene: TRBV25-1
clone size: .
J gene: TRBJ2-1
CDR3 protein: CASSEGGRGMRSNEQFF
CDR3 DNA: TGTGCCAGCAGTGAAGGAGGGAGGGGAATGAGGAGCAATGAGCAGTTCTTC

CDR3 length: 15
D gene: TRBD1
V gene: TRBV5-1
clone size: .
J gene: TRBJ2-7
CDR3 protein: CASSWNEGAAYEQYF
CDR3 DNA: TGCGCCAGCAGCTGGAATGAGGGGGCCGCCTACGAGCAGTACTTC

CDR3 length: 13
D gene: .
V gene: TRBV5-4
clone size: .
J gene: TRBJ2-7
CDR3 protein: CATRSGVRDEQYF
CDR3 DNA: TGTGCCACCCGCTCGGGAGTTCGGGACGAGCAGTACTTC

CDR3 length: 15
D gene: TRBD1
V gene: TRBV4-3
clone size: .
J gene: TRBJ1-5
CDR3 protein: CASSQDGQGNQPQHF
CDR3 DNA: TGCGCCAGCAGCCAAGATGGACAGGGCAATCAGCCCCAGCATTTT

CDR3 length: 16
D gene: TRBD1
V gene: TRBV5-1
clone size: .
J gene: TRBJ2-5
CDR3 protein: CASRFQGALGGETQYF
CDR3 DNA: TGCGCCAGCCGCTTTCAGGGGGCGCTAGGTGGGGAGACCCAGTACTTC

CDR3 length: 15
D gene: .
V gene: TRBV7-3
clone size: .
J gene: TRBJ2-3
CDR3 protein: CASSPSPLGTDTQYF
CDR3 DNA: TGTGCCAGCAGCCCCAGCCCCCTAGGCACAGATACGCAGTATTTT

CDR3 length: 15
D gene: TRBD1
V gene: TRBV6-1
clone size: few
J gene: TRBJ1-5
CDR3 protein: CASSERGPSNQPQHF
CDR3 DNA: TGTGCCAGCAGTGAGAGGGGGCCAAGCAATCAGCCCCAGCATTTT

CDR3 length: 16
D gene: .
V gene: TRBV5-6
clone size: .
J gene: TRBJ1-3
CDR3 protein: CASSTRGGYRRNTIYF
CDR3 DNA: TGTGCCAGCAGCACGCGGGGCGGGTATCGAAGAAACACCATATATTTT

CDR3 length: 13
D gene: .
V gene: TRBV6-4
clone size: once
J gene: TRBJ1-2
CDR3 protein: CASSDLQGSGYTF
CDR3 DNA: TGTGCCAGCAGTGACTTACAGGGCAGTGGCTACACCTTC

CDR3 length: 18
D gene: TRBD2
V gene: TRBV7-3
clone size: .
J gene: TRBJ2-2
CDR3 protein: CASSGAKAGTRASGELFF
CDR3 DNA: TGTGCCAGCAGCGGGGCGAAAGCCGGGACTAGAGCATCAGGGGAGCTGTTTTTT

CDR3 length: 15
D gene: .
V gene: TRBV30
clone size: .
J gene: TRBJ1-3
CDR3 protein: CAWTGRALSGNTIYF
CDR3 DNA: TGTGCCTGGACGGGCAGGGCCCTCTCTGGAAACACCATATATTTT

CDR3 length: 19
D gene: TRBD1
V gene: TRBV11-2
clone size: .
J gene: TRBJ2-6
CDR3 protein: CASSLDDRQGRKGANVLTF
CDR3 DNA: TGTGCCAGCAGCTTAGACGACCGACAGGGAAGAAAAGGGGCCAACGTCCTGACTTTC

CDR3 length: 13
D gene: TRBD1
V gene: TRBV7-8
clone size: few
J gene: TRBJ2-7
CDR3 protein: CASKQGQAYEQYF
CDR3 DNA: TGTGCCAGCAAGCAGGGACAGGCCTACGAGCAGTACTTC

CDR3 length: 16
D gene: TRBD1
V gene: TRBV27
clone size: .
J gene: TRBJ2-1
CDR3 protein: CASSPPDRGAYNEQFF
CDR3 DNA: TGTGCCAGCAGTCCTCCGGACAGGGGGGCCTACAATGAGCAGTTCTTC

CDR3 length: 15
D gene: TRBD1
V gene: TRBV12-5
clone size: .
J gene: TRBJ1-1
CDR3 protein: CASGLDQGAWTEAFF
CDR3 DNA: TGTGCTAGTGGTTTGGACCAGGGGGCATGGACTGAAGCTTTCTTT

CDR3 length: 15
D gene: TRBD1
V gene: TRBV6-5
clone size: .
J gene: TRBJ2-1
CDR3 protein: CASSFGDRRLNEQFF
CDR3 DNA: TGTGCCAGCAGTTTTGGGGACAGGAGACTCAATGAGCAGTTCTTC

CDR3 length: 16
D gene: TRBD2
V gene: TRBV6-5
clone size: .
J gene: TRBJ2-5
CDR3 protein: CASSYSGREGTETQYF
CDR3 DNA: TGTGCCAGCAGTTACTCGGGGCGGGAGGGTACGGAGACCCAGTACTTC

CDR3 length: 18
D gene: TRBD1
V gene: TRBV28
clone size: .
J gene: TRBJ1-4
CDR3 protein: CASSSFLGPQGASEKLFF
CDR3 DNA: TGTGCCAGCAGTTCCTTCCTAGGCCCACAGGGGGCAAGTGAAAAACTGTTTTTT

CDR3 length: 13
D gene: .
V gene: TRBV19
clone size: .
J gene: TRBJ2-5
CDR3 protein: CASSGLYQETQYF
CDR3 DNA: TGTGCCAGTAGCGGACTCTACCAAGAGACCCAGTACTTC

CDR3 length: 18
D gene: TRBD2
V gene: TRBV5-1
clone size: few
J gene: TRBJ2-2
CDR3 protein: CASSFTVAGGENTGELFF
CDR3 DNA: TGCGCCAGCAGCTTTACTGTAGCGGGAGGAGAGAACACCGGGGAGCTGTTTTTT

CDR3 length: 15
D gene: TRBD1
V gene: TRBV7-2
clone size: .
J gene: TRBJ2-5
CDR3 protein: CASSLRTGVQETQYF
CDR3 DNA: TGTGCCAGCAGCCTACGGACAGGGGTACAAGAGACCCAGTACTTC

CDR3 length: 16
D gene: TRBD2
V gene: TRBV28
clone size: .
J gene: TRBJ2-1
CDR3 protein: CASSLLAGLSYNEQFF
CDR3 DNA: TGTGCCAGCAGTCTCCTAGCGGGACTTTCCTACAATGAGCAGTTCTTC

CDR3 length: 15
D gene: TRBD1
V gene: TRBV6-6
clone size: .
J gene: TRBJ2-7
CDR3 protein: CASGGSGTGSYEQYF
CDR3 DNA: TGTGCCAGCGGGGGATCCGGGACAGGGTCCTACGAGCAGTACTTC

CDR3 length: 16
D gene: .
V gene: TRBV4-3
clone size: few
J gene: TRBJ1-4
CDR3 protein: CASSQGARGSIGKLFF
CDR3 DNA: TGCGCCAGCAGCCAAGGGGCCAGGGGATCGATAGGAAAACTGTTTTTT

CDR3 length: 13
D gene: .
V gene: TRBV2
clone size: .
J gene: TRBJ1-5
CDR3 protein: CASRDSLNQPQHF
CDR3 DNA: TGTGCCAGCAGGGACAGCCTCAATCAGCCCCAGCATTTT

CDR3 length: 15
D gene: .
V gene: TRBV6-1
clone size: .
J gene: TRBJ1-4
CDR3 protein: CASSKQTSTNEKLFF
CDR3 DNA: TGTGCCAGCAGTAAGCAGACTTCAACTAATGAAAAACTGTTTTTT

CDR3 length: 13
D gene: .
V gene: TRBV5-6
clone size: .
J gene: TRBJ2-4
CDR3 protein: CASSLIGANIQYF
CDR3 DNA: TGTGCCAGCAGCCTCATTGGGGCGAACATTCAGTACTTC

CDR3 length: 15
D gene: .
V gene: TRBV5-6
clone size: .
J gene: TRBJ1-2
CDR3 protein: CASSLSPPGGYGYTF
CDR3 DNA: TGTGCCAGCAGCTTGAGTCCGCCGGGGGGCTATGGCTACACCTTC